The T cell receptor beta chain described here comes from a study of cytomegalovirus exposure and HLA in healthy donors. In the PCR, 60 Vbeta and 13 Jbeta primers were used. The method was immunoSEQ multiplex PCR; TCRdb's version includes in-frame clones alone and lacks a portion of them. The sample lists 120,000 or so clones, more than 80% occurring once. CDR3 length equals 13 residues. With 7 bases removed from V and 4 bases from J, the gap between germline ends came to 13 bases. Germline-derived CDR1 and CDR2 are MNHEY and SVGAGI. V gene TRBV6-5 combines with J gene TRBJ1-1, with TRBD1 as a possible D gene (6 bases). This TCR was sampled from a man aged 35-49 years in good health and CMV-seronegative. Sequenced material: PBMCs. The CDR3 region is CASNLQGGTEAFF. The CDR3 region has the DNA TGTGCCAGCAATCTCCAAGGGGGCACTGAAGCTTTCTTT.